What follows are 31 T cell receptor beta chains derived from one specimen sequenced in a study of shared clonotypes between healthy human individuals. Assay: immunoSEQ multiplex PCR; the TCRdb copy retains only in-frame clones and omits some. The table records around 550,000 clones, around 96% of them present only once. Sequenced input: naive CD4+ T cells sorted from blood. The subset is: CD45RA+ positively selected. Source of these receptors: a woman aged 25 to 39 in good health.

The V call is TRBV29-1, the J call TRBJ2-7; 8 bases are shared with TRBD1. The V and J ends lost 5 bases and 5 bases, in that order; junction bases with no gene match: 11. The CDR3 is 14 amino acids. Germline V CDR1 and CDR2: SQVTM, ANQGSEA. CDR3 DNA: TGCAGCGTTACCGCAGGGGGCGCTTTCAACGAGCAGTACTTC. It translates to CSVTAGGAFNEQYF.

The V and J genes are TRBV28 and TRBJ1-1; D possibly corresponds to TRBD1 (5 bases). This CDR3 spans 14 amino acids. V shed 8 bases and J shed 2 bases, with 15 bases lying between them. Germline CDR1 reads MDHEN; CDR2 reads SYDVKM. CDR3 nucleotides: TGTGCCAGCCGGCGTGGCAGGGCTAACACTGAAGCTTTCTTT. Its translation: CASRRGRANTEAFF. The full variable domain, rest sourced from reference TRBV28 and TRBJ1-1, is DVKVTQSSRYLVKRTGEKVFLECVQDMDHENMFWYRQDPGLGLRLIYFSYDVKMKEKGDIPEGYSVSREKKERFSLILESASTNQTSMYLCASRRGRANTEAFFGQGTRLTVV.

V gene TRBV7-3 combines with J gene TRBJ2-1, with 7 bases fitting TRBD2. Unmatched junction bases numbered 11, after V lost 5 bases and J lost 4 bases. The CDR3 is 16 residues long. Per the germline V gene, CDR1 is SGHTA and CDR2 is FQGTGA. CDR3 amino acids: CASSATSDPRYNEQFF. The DNA for the CDR3 is TGTGCCAGCAGCGCTACTAGCGACCCGCGGTACAATGAGCAGTTCTTC.

This rearrangement joins TRBV4-1 to TRBJ2-2; TRBD1 or TRBD2 may be the D gene (6 bases each). The CDR3 has 15 residues. CDR1 and CDR2 from the germline V gene are MGHRA and YSYEKL. The V end was cut by 0 bases, the J end by 6 bases, with 11 bases between. CDR3 sequence (DNA): TGCGCCAGCAGCCAAGAAGGGGGGTATCCCGGGGAGCTGTTTTTT. Protein product: CASSQEGGYPGELFF.

The chain combines TRBV5-1 with TRBJ2-7; D possibly uses TRBD1 or TRBD2 (5 bases each). The V gene lost 1 base and the J gene lost 7 bases, with 9 bases spanning the gap. This CDR3 is built from 12 residues. Germline CDR1 is SGHRS and CDR2 is YFSETQ. The CDR3 nucleotides are TGCGCCAGCAGCTTGTATGAGGGGGAGCAGTACTTC. Residues: CASSLYEGEQYF.

This chain uses TRBV6-1 with TRBJ1-3; D ambiguous. The CDR3 is 16 amino acids. The V gene's germline CDR1 is MNHNS and CDR2 SASEGT. The V gene lost 2 bases and the J gene lost 0 bases, with 11 bases spanning the gap. The CDR3 reads CASSEQDASSGNTIYF. In DNA, the CDR3 is TGTGCCAGCAGTGAACAGGATGCTTCCTCTGGAAACACCATATATTTT.

V and J are TRBV27 and TRBJ2-3; D possibly uses TRBD1 or TRBD2 (5 bases each). CDR3 length: 15 amino acids. Trimming pared 4 bases from V and 1 base from J, leaving 12 bases between. CDR1 and CDR2 from the germline V gene are MNHEY and SMNVEV (reference sequence). CDR3 in amino acids: CASSWGLSGTDTQYF. As DNA, the CDR3 is TGTGCCAGCAGTTGGGGGTTATCTGGCACAGATACGCAGTATTTT.

The CDR3 DNA is TGTGCCAGCAGTCAACATAGGACGGGGCCCGGGGAGCTGTTTTTT. Its protein product is CASSQHRTGPGELFF. The chain is built from TRBV7-8 and TRBJ2-2; D tentatively reads TRBD1 or TRBD2 (5 bases each). Germline lookup yields CDR1 SGHVS and CDR2 FQNEAQ. V lost 6 bases, J lost 6 bases, and 17 bases lay in between. This CDR3 comprises 15 residues.

This chain connects TRBV28 to TRBJ1-1; TRBD1 is a possible D gene (5 bases). This CDR3 has 15 residues. Trimming cost V 6 bases and J 2 bases, with 16 bases left between them. Germline V lookup: CDR1 MDHEN, CDR2 SYDVKM. Written as DNA, the CDR3 is TGTGCCAGCAGCACGGCCGGAGGGGTTAACACTGAAGCTTTCTTT. It codes for CASSTAGGVNTEAFF.

This clone has a handful of counts. The rearrangement joins TRBV6-1 to TRBJ2-1, with D unclear. In germline, CDR1 is MNHNS, CDR2 SASEGT. The CDR3 loop spans 13 amino acids. Trimming removed 6 bases at V and 3 bases at J, with 9 bases between. The CDR3 DNA reads TGTGCCAGCAGGCCCGGCGGCTACAATGAGCAGTTCTTC. It codes for CASRPGGYNEQFF.

J is TRBJ2-1 and V is TRBV2; no clear D gene. This CDR3 region has 13 residues. CDR1 is SNHLY and CDR2 is FYNNEI in the germline V gene. CDR3 in DNA: TGTGCTACGACCCCGAGCTCCTACAATGAGCAGTTCTTC. Protein sequence: CATTPSSYNEQFF.

The gene calls are TRBV5-1 and TRBJ2-7; 9 nucleotides agree with TRBD1. Trimming removed 4 bases from V and 6 bases from J; junction bases left unmatched: 14. The CDR3 consists of 16 residues. Germline lookup yields CDR1 SGHRS and CDR2 YFSETQ. The CDR3 nucleotides are TGCGCCAGCAGCGCCGGGACAGGGAATAGGGAAGCCGAGCAGTACTTC. It is translated as CASSAGTGNREAEQYF.

The chain uses TRBV5-1 and TRBJ2-3, with D unresolved. Germline lookup yields CDR1 SGHRS and CDR2 YFSETQ. The CDR3 is 15 amino acids. V lost 0 bases and J lost 4, with 12 bases in between. The CDR3 is CASSLALRPADTQYF. In DNA form, the CDR3 reads TGCGCCAGCAGCTTGGCTTTGCGACCCGCAGATACGCAGTATTTT.

The J gene is TRBJ2-2, the V gene TRBV5-1; possibly TRBD2 for D (7 bases). The CDR3 contains 15 residues. Between the trimmed V and J ends, which lost 0 bases and 7 bases, there was a span of 13 bases. CDR1 is SGHRS, CDR2 YFSETQ, per germline. DNA of the CDR3: TGCGCCAGCAGCTTGGCCGCGGGGGCAGGCGGGGAGCTGTTTTTT. Translating it yields CASSLAAGAGGELFF.

The rearrangement joins TRBV27 to TRBJ1-6; no reliable D call. Trimming removed 6 bases from V and 0 bases from J, with 6 bases in between. The length of the CDR3 is 14 residues. Germline CDR1 reads MNHEY; CDR2 reads SMNVEV (reference sequence). CDR3 sequence: CASSTSSYNSPLHF. The CDR3 DNA is TGTGCCAGCAGCACGAGCTCCTATAATTCACCCCTCCACTTT.

J is TRBJ2-2 and V is TRBV28, with TRBD2 matching 12 bases. Looked up from germline, CDR1 is MDHEN and CDR2 is SYDVKM. The CDR3 consists of 15 residues. J lost 3 bases, V lost 4 bases, and 0 bases had no gene match. CDR3 protein: CASSSSGRDTGELFF. The DNA of the CDR3 is TGTGCCAGCAGTTCTAGCGGGAGGGACACCGGGGAGCTGTTTTTT.

The chain is built from TRBV5-4 and TRBJ2-2, with 9 nucleotides matching TRBD2. This CDR3 spans 17 amino acids. Trimming removed 0 bases from V and 3 bases from J; junction bases left unmatched: 6. Per the germline V gene, CDR1 is SGHNT and CDR2 is YYREEE (reference sequence). The CDR3 bases are TGTGCCAGCAGCTTGGCCTCTAGCGGGAAATACACCGGGGAGCTGTTTTTT. Its translation: CASSLASSGKYTGELFF.

This sequence joins TRBV5-1 and TRBJ2-5; 9 nucleotides line up with TRBD1. The germline V gene has CDR1 SGHRS and CDR2 YFSETQ. The CDR3 covers 16 residues. Trimming took 0 bases from V and 3 from J; bases not matched to a gene: 6. As DNA, the CDR3 is TGCGCCAGCAGCTTGGGCCCGGGACAGGGAAAAGAGACCCAGTACTTC. It specifies CASSLGPGQGKETQYF.

The V call is TRBV5-1, the J call TRBJ2-7; 8 positions match TRBD1. The CDR3 is made up of 14 amino acids. Germline assignment: CDR1 SGHRS and CDR2 YFSETQ. V shed 0 bases, J shed 3 bases, and the junction held 2 bases outside the gene matches. DNA for the CDR3: TGCGCCAGCAGCTTGGGACAGGGGAGCTACGAGCAGTACTTC. Its translation: CASSLGQGSYEQYF.

The count of this clone is one. The rearrangement links TRBV11-3 to TRBJ2-1; 7 bases are shared with TRBD2. The V gene's germline CDR1 is SGHNT and CDR2 YENEEA. CDR3 length equals 14 residues. J lost 8 bases, V lost 0 bases, and 4 bases had no gene match. The CDR3 nucleotides read TGTGCCAGCAGCTTAGATCATGGGAGGGATGAGCAGTTCTTC. Its protein product is CASSLDHGRDEQFF.

The chain has TRBV15 and TRBJ1-1; D gene ambiguous. CDR3 length: 18 residues. V was shortened by 3 bases and J by 0 bases, with 20 bases between the two germline ends. From germline, CDR1 is LNHNV and CDR2 YYDKDF (reference sequence). CDR3 protein: CATSSPLKGRLMNTEAFF. The CDR3 coding sequence is TGTGCCACCAGCAGCCCTCTAAAAGGCAGACTAATGAACACTGAAGCTTTCTTT.

This sequence joins TRBV6-5 and TRBJ2-3; no definite D call. There are 15 residues in the CDR3. The V gene lost 5 bases and the J gene lost 2 bases, with 14 bases spanning the gap. Germline V CDR1 and CDR2: MNHEY, SVGAGI. CDR3 in amino acids: CASSQTRAPTDTQYF. The CDR3 DNA reads TGTGCCAGCAGTCAAACCCGGGCGCCCACAGATACGCAGTATTTT.

In its sample, this clone was seen once. The chain has TRBV19 and TRBJ1-2; D might be TRBD1 (6 bases). Deletions cut 3 bases from V and 7 bases from J, with 18 bases between. This CDR3 is built from 15 residues. CDR1 and CDR2 from the germline V gene are LNHDA and SQIVND (reference sequence). CDR3 amino acids: CASSMDGALGGGYTF. DNA for the CDR3: TGTGCCAGTAGTATGGATGGGGCTCTAGGGGGTGGCTACACCTTC.

V and J are TRBV7-8 and TRBJ2-2, with D unresolved. With 1 base removed from V and 2 bases from J, the gap between germline ends came to 11 bases. Looked up from germline, CDR1 is SGHVS and CDR2 is FQNEAQ. The CDR3 is 16 amino acids. This chain's CDR3 is CASSLDTVANTGELFF. CDR3 in DNA: TGTGCCAGCAGCTTAGATACGGTGGCTAACACCGGGGAGCTGTTTTTT.

This chain connects TRBV27 to TRBJ2-2, with 7 bases matching TRBD2. This CDR3 has 14 residues. In germline, CDR1 is MNHEY, CDR2 SMNVEV (reference sequence). V lost 7 bases to trimming and J lost 0 bases; unmatched junction nucleotides: 2. As DNA, the CDR3 is TGTGCCAGCACCGGGAGGACGAACACCGGGGAGCTGTTTTTT. It codes for CASTGRTNTGELFF.

A remark on this clone: The junction does not match germline at one end; this may be a read error. The genes are TRBV2 and TRBJ1-2, with D possibly TRBD1 on 6 matching bases. This CDR3 has 16 amino acids. Germline loops: CDR1 SNHLY, CDR2 FYNNEI. The CDR3 loop reads CASSEADSAFILASAF. CDR3 DNA sequence: TGTGCCAGCAGTGAAGCGGACAGCGCTTTTATCTTGGCTAGTGCCTTC.

V and J are TRBV23-1 and TRBJ1-5; D remains ambiguous. TRBV23-1 is placed among ORFs of uncertain function. This CDR3 has 13 amino acids. Trimming left V 10 bases short and J 0 bases short, with 10 bases between. The DNA of the CDR3 is TGCGCCATCCCTTGGGATAGCAATCAGCCCCAGCATTTT. Residues: CAIPWDSNQPQHF.

This chain links TRBV10-3 with TRBJ1-5, with D possibly being TRBD1 (6 bases). This CDR3 is built from 15 residues. Looked up from germline, CDR1 is ENHRY and CDR2 is SYGVKD. V lost 3 bases to trimming and J lost 2 bases, with 11 bases between them. CDR3 DNA: TGTGCCATCAGTGATGGGGGGCGCGGCAATCAGCCCCAGCATTTT. Its protein is CAISDGGRGNQPQHF.

J is TRBJ2-7 and V is TRBV2; possibly TRBD1 for D (6 bases). The ends were cut back, 4 bases at V and 2 bases at J, with 12 bases in the middle. The CDR3 consists of 14 residues. The V gene's germline CDR1 is SNHLY and CDR2 FYNNEI. CDR3 DNA: TGTGCCAGCAGTGCTGGGACATCGACCTACGAGCAGTACTTC. Protein product: CASSAGTSTYEQYF.

This chain uses TRBV29-1 with TRBJ1-3; a weak D match, TRBD1 (6 bases). The CDR3 runs to 14 residues. Germline-derived CDR1 and CDR2 are SQVTM and ANQGSEA. The ends were cut back, 6 bases at V and 0 bases at J, with 12 bases in the middle. The CDR3 sequence is CSVNRDISGNTIYF. DNA for the CDR3: TGCAGCGTGAACCGGGACATCTCTGGAAACACCATATATTTT.

For the CDR3, the DNA is TGTGCCAGCAGTAGGGACAGGGACACAGATACGCAGTATTTT. Translating gives CASSRDRDTDTQYF. The V call is TRBV9, the J call TRBJ2-3; 9 positions agree with TRBD1. In germline, CDR1 is SGDLS, CDR2 YYNGEE. CDR3 length: 14 residues. Trimming removed 5 bases from V and 2 bases from J; junction bases left unmatched: 3.